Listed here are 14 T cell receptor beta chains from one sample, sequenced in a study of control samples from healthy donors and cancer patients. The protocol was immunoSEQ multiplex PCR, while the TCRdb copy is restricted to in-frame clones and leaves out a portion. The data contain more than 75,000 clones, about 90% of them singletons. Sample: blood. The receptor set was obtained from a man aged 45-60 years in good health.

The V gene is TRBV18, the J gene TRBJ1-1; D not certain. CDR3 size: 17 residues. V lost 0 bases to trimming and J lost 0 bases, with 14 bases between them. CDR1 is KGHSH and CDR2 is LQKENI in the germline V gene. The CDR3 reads CASSPPSRRTVNTEAFF. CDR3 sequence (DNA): TGTGCCAGCTCACCACCGAGTAGGCGGACGGTGAACACTGAAGCTTTCTTT. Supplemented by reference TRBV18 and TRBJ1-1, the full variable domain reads NAGVMQNPRHLVRRRGQEARLRCSPMKGHSHVYWYRQLPEEGLKFMVYLQKENIIDESGMPKERFSAEFPKEGPSILRIQQVVRGDSAAYFCASSPPSRRTVNTEAFFGQGTRLTVV.

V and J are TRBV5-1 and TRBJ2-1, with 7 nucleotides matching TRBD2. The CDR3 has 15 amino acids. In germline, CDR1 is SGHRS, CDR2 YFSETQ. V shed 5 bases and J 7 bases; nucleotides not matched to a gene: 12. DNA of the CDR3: TGCGCCAGCAGGGGTAGCGGGTCTGTTTCGAATGAGCAGTTCTTC. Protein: CASRGSGSVSNEQFF. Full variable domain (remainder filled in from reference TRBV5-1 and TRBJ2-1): KAGVTQTPRYLIKTRGQQVTLSCSPISGHRSVSWYQQTPGQGLQFLFEYFSETQRNKGNFPGRFSGRQFSNSRSEMNVSTLELGDSALYLCASRGSGSVSNEQFFGPGTRLTVL.

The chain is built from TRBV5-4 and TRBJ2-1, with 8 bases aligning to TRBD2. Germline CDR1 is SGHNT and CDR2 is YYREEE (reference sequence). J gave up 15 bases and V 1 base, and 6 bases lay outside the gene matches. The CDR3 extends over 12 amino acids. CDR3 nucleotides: TGTGCCAGCAGCTTGCAAAGCGGGGGAGTGTTCTTC. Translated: CASSLQSGGVFF.

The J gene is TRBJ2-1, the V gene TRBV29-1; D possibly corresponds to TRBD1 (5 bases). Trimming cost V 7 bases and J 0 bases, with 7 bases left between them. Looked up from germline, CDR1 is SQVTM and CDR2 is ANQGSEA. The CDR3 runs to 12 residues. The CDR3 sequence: CSADSSYNEQFF. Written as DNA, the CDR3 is TGCAGCGCAGACAGCTCCTACAATGAGCAGTTCTTC.

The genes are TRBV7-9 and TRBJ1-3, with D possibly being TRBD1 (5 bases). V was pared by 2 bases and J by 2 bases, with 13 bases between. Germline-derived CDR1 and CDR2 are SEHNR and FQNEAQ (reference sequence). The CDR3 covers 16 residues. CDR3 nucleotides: TGTGCCAGCAGCTTAACCCGGGGGGGGACTGGAAACACCATATATTTT. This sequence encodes CASSLTRGGTGNTIYF.

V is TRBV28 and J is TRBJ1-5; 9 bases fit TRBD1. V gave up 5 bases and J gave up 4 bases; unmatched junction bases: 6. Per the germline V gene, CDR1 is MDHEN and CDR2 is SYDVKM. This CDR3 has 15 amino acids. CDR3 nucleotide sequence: TGTGCCAGCAGTGGACAGGGGCTACCGAATCAGCCCCAGCATTTT. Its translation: CASSGQGLPNQPQHF.

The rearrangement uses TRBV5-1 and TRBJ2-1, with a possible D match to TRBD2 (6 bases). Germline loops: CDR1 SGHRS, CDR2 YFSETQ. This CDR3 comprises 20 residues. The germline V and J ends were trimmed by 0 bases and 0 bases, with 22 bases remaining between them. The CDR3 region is CASSLGEVRAGKNSYNEQFF. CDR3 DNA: TGCGCCAGCAGCTTGGGTGAAGTAAGGGCGGGGAAAAACTCCTACAATGAGCAGTTCTTC. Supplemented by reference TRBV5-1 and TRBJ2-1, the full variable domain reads KAGVTQTPRYLIKTRGQQVTLSCSPISGHRSVSWYQQTPGQGLQFLFEYFSETQRNKGNFPGRFSGRQFSNSRSEMNVSTLELGDSALYLCASSLGEVRAGKNSYNEQFFGPGTRLTVL.

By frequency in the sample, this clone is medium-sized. CDR3 amino acids: CASPRDTDTQYF. CDR3 in DNA: TGTGCCAGCCCCCGGGACACAGATACGCAGTATTTT. The rearrangement joins TRBV2 to TRBJ2-3, with D possibly being TRBD2 (5 bases). The CDR3 is made up of 12 amino acids. Looked up from germline, CDR1 is SNHLY and CDR2 is FYNNEI. V lost 8 bases, J lost 2 bases, and 8 bases lay in between.

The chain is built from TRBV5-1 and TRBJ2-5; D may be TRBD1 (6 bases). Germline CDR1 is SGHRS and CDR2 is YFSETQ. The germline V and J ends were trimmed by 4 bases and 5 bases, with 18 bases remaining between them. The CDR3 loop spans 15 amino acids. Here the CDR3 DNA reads TGCGCCAGCAGCCAGCAGGATGGGGGCAGGGAGACCCAGTACTTC. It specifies CASSQQDGGRETQYF.

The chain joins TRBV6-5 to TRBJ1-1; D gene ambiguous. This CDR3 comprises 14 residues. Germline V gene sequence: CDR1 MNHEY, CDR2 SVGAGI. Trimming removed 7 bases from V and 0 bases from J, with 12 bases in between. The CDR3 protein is CASKAAVMNTEAFF. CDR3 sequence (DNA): TGTGCCAGCAAGGCGGCCGTTATGAACACTGAAGCTTTCTTT.

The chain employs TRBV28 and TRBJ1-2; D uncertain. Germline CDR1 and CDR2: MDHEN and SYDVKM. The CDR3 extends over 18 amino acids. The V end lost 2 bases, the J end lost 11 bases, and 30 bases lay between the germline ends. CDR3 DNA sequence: TGTGCCAGCAGTTTACGGGGTGGCTTGGGTGCGGGTTCCGTAAGGTACACCTTC. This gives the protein CASSLRGGLGAGSVRYTF.

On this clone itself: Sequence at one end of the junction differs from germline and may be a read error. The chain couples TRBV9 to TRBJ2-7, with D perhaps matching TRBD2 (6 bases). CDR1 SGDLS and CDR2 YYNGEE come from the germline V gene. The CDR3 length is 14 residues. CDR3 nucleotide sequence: TGTGCCAGCAGCGTAGGGCCGGAGGGTTACGTCTCGCACTTC. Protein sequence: CASSVGPEGYVSHF.

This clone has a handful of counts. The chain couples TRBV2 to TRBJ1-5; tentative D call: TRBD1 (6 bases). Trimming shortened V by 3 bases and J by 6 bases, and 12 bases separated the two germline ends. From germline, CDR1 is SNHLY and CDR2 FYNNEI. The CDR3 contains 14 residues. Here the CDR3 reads CASSEQGRIQPQHF. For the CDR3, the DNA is TGTGCCAGCAGTGAGCAGGGGAGGATTCAGCCCCAGCATTTT.

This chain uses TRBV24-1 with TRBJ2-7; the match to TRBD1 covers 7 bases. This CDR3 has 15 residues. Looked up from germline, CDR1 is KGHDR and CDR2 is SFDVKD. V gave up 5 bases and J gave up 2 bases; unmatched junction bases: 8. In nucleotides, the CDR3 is TGTGCCACCAGTGCTACGGGACAGCTTACCTACGAGCAGTACTTC. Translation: CATSATGQLTYEQYF.